The T cell receptor beta chain described here comes from a study of low-dose radiotherapy and immunotherapy resistance in tumors. Study in general: Cohort 1 was treated with 0.5 Gy per fraction at 2-week intervals, amounting to 6.5 Gy overall. Treatment consisted of nivolumab 240 mg every two weeks and ipilimumab 1 mg/kg every six weeks, given intravenously to patients.

As to time point: before trial treatment. TRAV- and TRBV-specific primers were used for first-strand cDNA, which covered alpha and beta chains. Using a constant-region primer together with a V-primer adapter, TCRs were subjected to around 22 PCR cycles of amplification. The authors amplified isolated mRNA by in vitro transcription. TCRdb ran MiXCR on the reads and lists one entry per CDR3 protein. Of around 90,000 distinct CDR3 sequences detected, 18% appear once; the ten largest clones hold under 7.5%. The CDR3 totals 13 residues. The germline CDR1 and CDR2 sequences are GTSNPN and SVGIG (reference sequence). Trimming left V 1 base short and J 5 bases short, with 9 bases between. This clonotype was observed many times.

The chain uses TRBV30 and TRBJ1-5; D is unclear. This clonotype was obtained from a male donor with prostate cancer. This specimen consisted of PBMCs, obtained before treatment. The CDR3 here is CAWSEGIDQPQHF. In DNA form, the CDR3 reads TGTGCCTGGAGTGAGGGAATTGATCAGCCCCAGCATTTT.